This entry concerns a single T cell receptor (beta chain). No antigen is known for it. It was with a sample-barcoded 5' primer and a J-beta primer mix that a second PCR of roughly 7 to 12 cycles was run. TCRdb re-analysed the 5' RACE reads in MiXCR, keeping a single row per CDR3 protein. The table includes about 680,000 distinct CDR3 sequences, 49% detected once. The entry originates in a study of blood T cells in healthy people across ages. Study-wide findings and caveats: Significant beta diversity loss was already apparent by age roughly 43, declining roughly linearly. More naive CD4+ cells and higher diversity were found in long-lived than in aged donors.

Collection of approximately 9.3 milliliters of peripheral blood was performed for each donor. This CDR3 contains 12 residues. Germline CDR1 is MDHEN and CDR2 is SYDVKM. V was cut by 3 bases and J by 4 bases, with 3 bases left in between. The TCR originated in a woman aged 60-75 years in good health. V and J are TRBV28 and TRBJ2-2; D call uncertain. Sequenced sample: blood. CDR3 in amino acids: CASSFATGELFF. For the CDR3, the DNA is TGTGCCAGCAGTTTCGCCACCGGGGAGCTGTTTTTT.